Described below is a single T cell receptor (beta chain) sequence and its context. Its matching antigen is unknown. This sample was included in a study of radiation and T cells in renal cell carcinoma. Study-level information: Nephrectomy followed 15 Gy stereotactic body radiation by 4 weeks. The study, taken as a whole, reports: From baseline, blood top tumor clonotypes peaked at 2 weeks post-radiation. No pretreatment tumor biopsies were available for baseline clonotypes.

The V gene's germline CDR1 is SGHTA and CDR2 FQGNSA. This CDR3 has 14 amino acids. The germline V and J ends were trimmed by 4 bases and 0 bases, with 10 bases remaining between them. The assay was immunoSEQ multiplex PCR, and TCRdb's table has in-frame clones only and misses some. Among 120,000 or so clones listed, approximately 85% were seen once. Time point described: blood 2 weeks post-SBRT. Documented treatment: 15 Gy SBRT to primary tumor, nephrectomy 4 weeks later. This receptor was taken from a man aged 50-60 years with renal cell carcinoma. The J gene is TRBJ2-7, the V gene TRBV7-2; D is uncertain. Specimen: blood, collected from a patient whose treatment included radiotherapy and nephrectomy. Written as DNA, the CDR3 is TGTGCCAGCAGCTCTGGCTGGGGCTCCTACGAGCAGTACTTC. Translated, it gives CASSSGWGSYEQYF.